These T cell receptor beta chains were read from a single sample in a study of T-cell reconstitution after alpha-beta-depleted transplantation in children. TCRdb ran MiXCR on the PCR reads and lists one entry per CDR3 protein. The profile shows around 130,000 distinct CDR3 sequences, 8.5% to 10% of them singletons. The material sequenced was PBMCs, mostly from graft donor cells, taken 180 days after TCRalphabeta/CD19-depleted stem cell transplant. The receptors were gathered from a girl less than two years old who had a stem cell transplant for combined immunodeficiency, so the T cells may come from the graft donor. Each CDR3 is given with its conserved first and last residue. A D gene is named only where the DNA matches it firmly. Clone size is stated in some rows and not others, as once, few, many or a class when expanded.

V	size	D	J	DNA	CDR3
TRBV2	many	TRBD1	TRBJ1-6	TGTGCCAGCAGTGCCCTACAGGGGAGGAATTCACCCCTCCACTTT	CASSALQGRNSPLHF
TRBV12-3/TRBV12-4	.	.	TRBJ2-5	TGTGCCAGCAGTTTAGGTAGCGGTGAGACCCAGTACTTC	CASSLGSGETQYF
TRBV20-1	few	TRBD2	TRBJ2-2	TGCAGTGCCATTAGCGGGACCGCGAACACCGGGGAGCTGTTTTTT	CSAISGTANTGELFF
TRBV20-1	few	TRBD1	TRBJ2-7	TGCAGTGCTAGAGATTTCTCAGGACAGGGGGTCAGCCACGAGCAGTACTTC	CSARDFSGQGVSHEQYF
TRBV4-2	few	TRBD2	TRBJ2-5	TGTGCCAGCAGCCCGGGACTAGCGGGGATTGAGGGCCAAGAGACCCAGTACTTC	CASSPGLAGIEGQETQYF
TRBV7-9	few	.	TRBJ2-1	TGTGCCAGCAGCGATCCGGACAGATACAATGAGCAGTTCTTC	CASSDPDRYNEQFF
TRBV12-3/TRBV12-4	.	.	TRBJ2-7	TGTGCCAGCAGTCCGAAGGACGAGCAGTACTTC	CASSPKDEQYF
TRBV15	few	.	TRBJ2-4	TGTGCCACCAGCAATAAGGGTTATCAGTACTTC	CATSNKGYQYF
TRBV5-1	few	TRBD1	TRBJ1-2	TGCGCCAGCAGCTCCGAGGGGGCATACTATGGCTACACCTTC	CASSSEGAYYGYTF
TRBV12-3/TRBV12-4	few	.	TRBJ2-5	TGTGCCAGCAGTTTAGAGACAGGTGGAGAGACCCAGTACTTC	CASSLETGGETQYF
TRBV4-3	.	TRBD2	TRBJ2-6	TGCGCCAGCAGCCAGGGACTAGCGGCTGGGGCCAACGTCCTGACTTTC	CASSQGLAAGANVLTF
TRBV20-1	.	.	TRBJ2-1	TGCAGTGCTAGAGTGAGTACAGGGAGCGTGGGCTACAATGAGCAGTTCTTC	CSARVSTGSVGYNEQFF
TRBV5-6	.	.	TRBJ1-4	TGTGCCAGCAGTGACAGGTCGGGGCGGAATGAAAAACTGTTTTTT	CASSDRSGRNEKLFF
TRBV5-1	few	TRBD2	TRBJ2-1	TGCGCCAGCAGCTTGATCAGCGGGAGGCTTAATGAGCAGTTCTTC	CASSLISGRLNEQFF